The source of this T cell receptor beta chain is a study of blood T cell repertoires in COVID-19. Study-level information: Material from acute and convalescent COVID-19 was sourced from the United States, Italy and Spain. From T cells, B-cell-depleted T cells, or PBMCs came the material, which was cDNA or gDNA.

Trimming left V 7 bases short and J 6 bases short, with 16 bases between. The CDR3 has 14 residues. The germline V gene has CDR1 MNHEY and CDR2 SVGAGI. Authors' analysis steps: Estimated nucleated cell counts came from reference gene primer amplification. Some clones are missing from TCRdb's copy, which holds only in-frame ones; the method was immunoSEQ multiplex PCR. V, J and clone size are taken as reported in that table, and D and trimming were inferred from the DNA itself. The profile shows approximately 90,000 clones, roughly 88% of them singletons. The receptor's source is a man in his fifties or sixties with acute or convalescent COVID-19. This chain links TRBV6-5 with TRBJ2-1, with a tentative D call TRBD2 (5 bases). The material sequenced was peripheral blood. The CDR3 loop is CASKTSLGSNEQFF. The CDR3 nucleotides read TGTGCCAGCAAAACTAGTTTGGGTAGCAATGAGCAGTTCTTC.